This T cell receptor (beta chain) was documented in a study of beta chain features in type 1 diabetes. Study-level results: At VDJ recombination sites, type 1 diabetes patients had fewer insertions and more deleted nucleotides.

Expressed TCRB transcripts were sequenced because the isolated RNA had all been reverse transcribed beforehand. The assay was immunoSEQ multiplex PCR, and TCRdb's table has in-frame clones only and misses some. The sample holds approximately 340,000 clones, more than 13% seen once. Using CD45RO/CCR7/CD25/CD127/CD95/CD27, CD4+ naive, central memory, regulatory and stem cell-like memory cells were sorted. A note on this clone: Antigen unknown.

This CDR3 is built from 15 residues. CDR1 and CDR2 from the germline V gene are SGHTA and FQGTGA. V shed 4 bases and J 1 base; nucleotides not matched to a gene: 2. The sample was naive CD4+ T cells from blood. The chain couples TRBV7-3 to TRBJ2-1; 9 bases match TRBD1. This clonotype originated in a woman younger than 30 in good health. In DNA, the CDR3 is TGTGCCAGCAGCTCTGACAGGGGGTCCTACAATGAGCAGTTCTTC. Protein product: CASSSDRGSYNEQFF.